A single sample gave rise to the 22 T cell receptor beta chains below, sequenced in a study of cytomegalovirus exposure and HLA in healthy donors. In the PCR, 60 Vbeta and 13 Jbeta primers were used. Measured with immunoSEQ multiplex PCR; TCRdb has only the in-frame clones, and not every one. The repertoire holds 120,000 to 150,000 clones, 65% to 90% seen once, with 2.9% in the top ten. Input material: PBMCs. The receptors were sampled from a woman aged 25-40 years in good health and CMV-seronegative.

The chain couples TRBV4-3 to TRBJ2-7, with a tentative D call TRBD2 (6 bases). V shed 0 bases and J shed 6 bases, with 15 bases lying between them. The V gene's germline CDR1 is LGHNA and CDR2 YSLEER. There are 15 residues in the CDR3. For the CDR3, the DNA is TGCGCCAGCAGCCAAGAGTTCAGTGACGGGGGCGAGCAGTACTTC. It encodes CASSQEFSDGGEQYF.

This rearrangement joins TRBV6-1 to TRBJ2-5; 11 bases map to TRBD1. The CDR3 is 17 amino acids. Germline assignment: CDR1 MNHNS and CDR2 SASEGT. With 2 bases clipped from V and 5 bases from J, the junction kept 10 bases outside the gene matches. The CDR3 nucleotides are TGTGCCAGCAGTGAAAGCCTGTGGACAGGGGGCATGGAGACCCAGTACTTC. This gives the protein CASSESLWTGGMETQYF.

The chain links TRBV30 to TRBJ1-2, with D perhaps matching TRBD1 (5 bases). Trimming took 0 bases from V and 8 from J, leaving 10 bases between them. The CDR3 is 12 residues long. CDR1 GTSNPN and CDR2 SVGIG come from the germline V gene (reference sequence). The DNA of the CDR3 is TGTGCCTGGAGTGTAACGACAGTCGGCTACACCTTC. Residues: CAWSVTTVGYTF. Full variable domain (outside the CDR3, taken from reference TRBV30 and TRBJ1-2): SQTIHQWPATLVQPVGSPLSLECTVEGTSNPNLYWYRQAAGRGLQLLFYSVGIGQISSEVPQNLSASRPQDRQFILSSKKLLLSDSGFYLCAWSVTTVGYTFGSGTRLTVV.

V usage is TRBV2 and J usage is TRBJ2-1; a possible D gene is TRBD2 (6 bases). This CDR3 has 12 residues. Deletions cut 10 bases from V and 4 bases from J, with 11 bases between. Germline CDR1 and CDR2: SNHLY and FYNNEI. The CDR3 spells CATGGRYNEQFF. The CDR3 DNA reads as TGTGCCACCGGAGGGCGTTACAATGAGCAGTTCTTC.

The rearrangement links TRBV27 to TRBJ2-1; TRBD1 agrees at 11 bases. The J segment lost 5 bases and the V segment lost 5 bases, leaving 8 bases of the junction unmatched. CDR3 length: 16 residues. CDR1 and CDR2 (germline): MNHEY, SMNVEV (reference sequence). CDR3 sequence: CASSRGPGQGDNEQFF. CDR3 coding DNA: TGTGCCAGCAGTCGCGGACCGGGACAGGGGGACAATGAGCAGTTCTTC.

V gene TRBV7-9 combines with J gene TRBJ2-7, with 7 bases identical to TRBD1. The V and J ends lost 5 bases and 6 bases, in that order; junction bases with no gene match: 13. Germline CDR1 reads SEHNR; CDR2 reads FQNEAQ (reference sequence). The CDR3 extends over 15 amino acids. The CDR3 sequence: CASSPLLGTASEQYF. The CDR3 DNA follows: TGTGCCAGCAGCCCGCTACTCGGGACAGCCTCCGAGCAGTACTTC.

This clone was detected only once. V is TRBV11-2 and J is TRBJ1-1; 9 bases line up with TRBD1. Per the germline V gene, CDR1 is SGHAT and CDR2 is FQNNGV. The CDR3 spans 14 residues. The V gene end was trimmed by 2 bases and the J gene end by 5 bases; junction bases not matched to a gene: 3. CDR3 DNA sequence: TGTGCCAGCAGCTTAACTGGACAGGGGACTGAAGCTTTCTTT. It specifies CASSLTGQGTEAFF.

This clone showed up just a few times. V gene TRBV7-2 combines with J gene TRBJ1-1; D is unresolved. CDR3 length: 15 residues. V lost 5 bases to trimming and J lost 2 bases, with 15 bases between them. The germline V gene encodes CDR1 SGHTA and CDR2 FQGNSA. CDR3 sequence (DNA): TGTGCCAGCAGCCCCGTTCGAGTTTTAAACACTGAAGCTTTCTTT. This encodes CASSPVRVLNTEAFF.

The chain employs TRBV2 and TRBJ1-1, with a possible D match to TRBD1 (5 bases). CDR1 is SNHLY, CDR2 FYNNEI, per germline. Trimming removed 6 bases at V and 3 bases at J, with 20 bases between. The CDR3 totals 16 residues. CDR3 amino acids: CASRPQRGAGDTEAFF. The CDR3 DNA sequence: TGTGCCAGCAGACCTCAACGAGGGGCGGGGGACACTGAAGCTTTCTTT.

This chain connects TRBV6-5 to TRBJ2-5; D is uncertain. Trimming shortened V by 6 bases and J by 2 bases, and 13 bases separated the two germline ends. Germline values: CDR1 MNHEY, CDR2 SVGAGI. This CDR3 region has 14 residues. The CDR3 reads CASSPSRGQETQYF. In DNA form, the CDR3 reads TGTGCCAGCAGCCCCTCCCGCGGACAAGAGACCCAGTACTTC.

This sequence joins TRBV5-5 and TRBJ2-1, with 15 bases fitting TRBD2. The germline gives CDR1 SGHKS, CDR2 YYEKEE (reference sequence). J was trimmed by 10 bases and V by 4 bases; bases with no gene match: 3. This CDR3 comprises 14 residues. The CDR3 protein is CASSKGLAGGEQFF. The CDR3, as DNA: TGTGCCAGCAGCAAGGGACTAGCGGGGGGCGAGCAGTTCTTC.

Written as DNA, the CDR3 is TGTGCCAGCATGCCGTTCAGCTCCTACGAGCAGTACTTC. Its protein product is CASMPFSSYEQYF. The rearrangement uses TRBV27 and TRBJ2-7; D is unresolved. The CDR3 consists of 13 residues. The germline gives CDR1 MNHEY, CDR2 SMNVEV (reference sequence). V lost 7 bases, J lost 0 bases, and 10 bases lay in between.

Only one count was recorded for this clone. The same CDR3 arises from other DNA sequences in this sample as well. This sequence joins TRBV15 and TRBJ1-2; D remains ambiguous. Trimming took 0 bases from V and 8 from J, leaving 7 bases between them. The CDR3 is 12 amino acids. The germline CDR1 and CDR2 sequences are LNHNV and YYDKDF (reference sequence). The CDR3 reads CATSRDARGYTF. CDR3 sequence (DNA): TGTGCCACCAGCAGAGATGCCAGGGGCTACACCTTC.

This clone has just one count. The V call is TRBV28, the J call TRBJ1-4; 9 bases align to TRBD1. This CDR3 region has 13 residues. Trimming cost V 6 bases and J 7 bases; bases outside gene matches: 3. The germline V gene encodes CDR1 MDHEN and CDR2 SYDVKM. The CDR3 DNA is TGTGCCAGCAGACCGGACAGGGGTGAAAAACTGTTTTTT. It codes for CASRPDRGEKLFF.

This clone was observed a few times. V and J are TRBV5-6 and TRBJ1-4, with D maybe TRBD1 (5 bases). Germline V gives CDR1 SGHDT, CDR2 YYEEEE. This CDR3 comprises 14 residues. V was cut by 0 bases and J by 4 bases, with 7 bases left in between. The CDR3 region has the DNA TGTGCCAGCAGCTTGGTAAGGGGTAATGAAAAACTGTTTTTT. This gives the protein CASSLVRGNEKLFF.

The chain couples TRBV7-2 to TRBJ2-5; TRBD1 matches at 10 bases. This CDR3 is 16 amino acids long. Germline V gene lookup returns CDR1 SGHTA and CDR2 FQGNSA. V lost 3 bases to trimming and J lost 4 bases; unmatched junction nucleotides: 8. CDR3 residues: CASSLTGTGEGETQYF. Written as DNA, the CDR3 is TGTGCCAGCAGCTTGACCGGGACAGGGGAGGGAGAGACCCAGTACTTC.

V and J are TRBV19 and TRBJ1-1; a possible D gene is TRBD1 (5 bases). Deletions cut 2 bases from V and 4 bases from J, with 11 bases between. Germline assignment: CDR1 LNHDA and CDR2 SQIVND (reference sequence). The CDR3 spans 14 residues. In DNA, the CDR3 is TGTGCCAGTAGTATACAGGGCGTTGGCACTGAAGCTTTCTTT. Residues: CASSIQGVGTEAFF.

This clone has a handful of counts. The chain uses TRBV5-1 and TRBJ2-7, with TRBD1 matching 9 bases. From germline, CDR1 is SGHRS and CDR2 YFSETQ. CDR3 length: 16 residues. V shed 4 bases and J 1 base; nucleotides not matched to a gene: 9. DNA for the CDR3: TGCGCCAGCAGCGCCCCGGGACAGGGTTCGTCCTACGAGCAGTACTTC. Its translation is CASSAPGQGSSYEQYF.

The J gene is TRBJ1-2, the V gene TRBV9, with TRBD1 matching over 10 bases. In germline, CDR1 is SGDLS, CDR2 YYNGEE. Trimming removed 3 bases from V and 2 bases from J; junction bases left unmatched: 13. The CDR3 spans 18 residues. CDR3 loop: CASSAPRDRGPPNYGYTF. In nucleotides, the CDR3 is TGTGCCAGCAGCGCACCCCGGGACAGGGGTCCTCCCAACTATGGCTACACCTTC.

V and J are TRBV15 and TRBJ2-1; the D gene is possibly TRBD1 (6 bases). Germline CDR1 reads LNHNV; CDR2 reads YYDKDF (reference sequence). The length of the CDR3 is 16 residues. Trimming cost V 0 bases and J 0 bases, with 9 bases left between them. CDR3 DNA: TGTGCCACCAGCAGAGAAACCAGGGGCTCCTACAATGAGCAGTTCTTC. Translating it yields CATSRETRGSYNEQFF.

The rearrangement joins TRBV4-1 to TRBJ2-7; TRBD2 matches at 9 bases. The CDR3 runs 15 residues. CDR1 is MGHRA and CDR2 is YSYEKL in the germline V gene. J gave up 6 bases and V 1 base, and 7 bases lay outside the gene matches. The CDR3 protein is CASSQGPGTSSEQYF. The CDR3 DNA sequence: TGCGCCAGCAGCCAAGGCCCCGGGACTAGCTCCGAGCAGTACTTC.

This clone was picked up a small number of times. The rearrangement links TRBV7-9 to TRBJ1-1; no clear D. Germline CDR1 is SEHNR and CDR2 is FQNEAQ (reference sequence). This CDR3 is built from 12 residues. Trimming removed 1 base from V and 11 bases from J, with 11 bases in between. CDR3 sequence reads: CASSLVGIGAFF. CDR3 nucleotides: TGTGCCAGCAGCTTAGTGGGCATTGGGGCTTTCTTT.